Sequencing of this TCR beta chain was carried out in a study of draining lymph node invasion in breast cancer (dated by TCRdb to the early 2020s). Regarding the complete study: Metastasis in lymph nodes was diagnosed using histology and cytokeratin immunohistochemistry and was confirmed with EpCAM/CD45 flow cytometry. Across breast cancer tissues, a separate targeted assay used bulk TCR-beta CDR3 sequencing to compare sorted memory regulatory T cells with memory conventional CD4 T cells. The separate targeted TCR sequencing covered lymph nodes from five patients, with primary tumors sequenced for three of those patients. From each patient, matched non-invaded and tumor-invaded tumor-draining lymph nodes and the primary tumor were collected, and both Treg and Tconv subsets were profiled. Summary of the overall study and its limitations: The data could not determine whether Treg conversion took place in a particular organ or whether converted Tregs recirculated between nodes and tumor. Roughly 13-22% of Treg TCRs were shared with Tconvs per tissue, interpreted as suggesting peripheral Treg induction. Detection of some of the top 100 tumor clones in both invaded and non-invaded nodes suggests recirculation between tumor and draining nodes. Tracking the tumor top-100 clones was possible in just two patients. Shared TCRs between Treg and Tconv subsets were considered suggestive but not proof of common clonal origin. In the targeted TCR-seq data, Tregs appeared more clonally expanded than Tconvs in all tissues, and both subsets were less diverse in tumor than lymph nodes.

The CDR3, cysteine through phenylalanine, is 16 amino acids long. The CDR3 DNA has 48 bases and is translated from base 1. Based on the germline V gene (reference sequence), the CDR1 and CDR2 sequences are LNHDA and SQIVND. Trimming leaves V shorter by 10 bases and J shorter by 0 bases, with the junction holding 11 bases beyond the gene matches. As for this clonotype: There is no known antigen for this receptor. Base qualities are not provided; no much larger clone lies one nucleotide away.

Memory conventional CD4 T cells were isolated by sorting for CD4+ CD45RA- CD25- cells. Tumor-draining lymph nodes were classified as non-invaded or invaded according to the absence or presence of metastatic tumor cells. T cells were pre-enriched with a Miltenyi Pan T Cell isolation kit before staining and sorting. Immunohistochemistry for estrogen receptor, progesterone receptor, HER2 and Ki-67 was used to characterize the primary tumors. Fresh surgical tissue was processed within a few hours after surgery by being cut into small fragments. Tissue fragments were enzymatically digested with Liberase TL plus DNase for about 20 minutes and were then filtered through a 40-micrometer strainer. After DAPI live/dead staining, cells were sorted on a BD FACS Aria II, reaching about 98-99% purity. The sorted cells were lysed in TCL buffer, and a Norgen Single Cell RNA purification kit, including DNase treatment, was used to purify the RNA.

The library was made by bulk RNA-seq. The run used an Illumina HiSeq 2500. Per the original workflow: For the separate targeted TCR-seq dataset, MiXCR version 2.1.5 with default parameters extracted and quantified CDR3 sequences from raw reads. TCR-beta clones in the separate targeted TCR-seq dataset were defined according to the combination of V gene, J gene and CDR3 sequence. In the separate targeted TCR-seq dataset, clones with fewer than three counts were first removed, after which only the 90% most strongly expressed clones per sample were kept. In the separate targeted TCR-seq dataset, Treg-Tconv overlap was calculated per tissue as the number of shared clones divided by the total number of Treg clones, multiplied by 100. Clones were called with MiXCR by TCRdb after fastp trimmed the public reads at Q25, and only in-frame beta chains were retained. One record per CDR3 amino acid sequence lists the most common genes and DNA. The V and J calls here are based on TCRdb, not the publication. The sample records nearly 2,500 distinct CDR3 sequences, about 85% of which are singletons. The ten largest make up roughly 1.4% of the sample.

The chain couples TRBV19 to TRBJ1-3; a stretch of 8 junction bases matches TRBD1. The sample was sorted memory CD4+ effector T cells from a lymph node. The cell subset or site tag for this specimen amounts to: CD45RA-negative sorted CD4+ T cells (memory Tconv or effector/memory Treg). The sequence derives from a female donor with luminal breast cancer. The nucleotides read TGTGCCACCCAGGGACAGGAGACCAACTCTGGAAACACCATATATTTT. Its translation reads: CATQGQETNSGNTIYF.